The 13 T cell receptor beta chains in this list originate from one sample, sequenced in a study of blood T cell repertoires in COVID-19 (dated by TCRdb to about 2020). Library preparation employed the immunoSEQ multiplex PCR assay. TCRdb provides this immuneACCESS table in a form limited to in-frame rearrangements. Some clones are lacking; in checked studies, under half of them reflect an unresolved V gene, and why the rest are absent is not known. In this sample the table shows about 89,000 clones, around 90% of which occur a single time. 15% of the sample comes from the top ten. Specimen: peripheral blood. The receptors shown here come from a male donor with acute or convalescent COVID-19.

The genes are TRBV14 and TRBJ1-1; D is possibly TRBD1 (5 bases). CDR3 length equals 13 residues. Germline loops: CDR1 SGHDN, CDR2 FVKESK. Trimming removed 5 bases from V and 0 bases from J, with 7 bases in between. The CDR3 DNA sequence: TGTGCCAGCAGCAAGGACATGAACACTGAAGCTTTCTTT. Its translation: CASSKDMNTEAFF.

The chain combines TRBV6-6 with TRBJ1-6, with 7 bases lining up with TRBD1. V was pared by 2 bases and J by 5 bases, with 3 bases of the junction left unmatched. This CDR3 spans 15 amino acids. The germline V gene encodes CDR1 MNHNY and CDR2 SVGAGI (reference sequence). CDR3 amino acids: CASSYEGQNNSPLHF. The CDR3 DNA reads TGTGCCAGCAGTTACGAGGGACAGAATAATTCACCCCTCCACTTT.

This rearrangement joins TRBV5-1 to TRBJ1-1, with 7 bases matching TRBD1. The CDR3 is made up of 14 amino acids. V lost 3 bases and J lost 4; bases outside the gene matches: 6. In germline, CDR1 is SGHRS, CDR2 YFSETQ. In DNA form, the CDR3 reads TGCGCCAGCAGCTCCACTACAGGGGTCACTGAAGCTTTCTTT. As protein: CASSSTTGVTEAFF.

A single count supports this clone. The chain joins TRBV15 to TRBJ2-3; D is undetermined. This CDR3 spans 12 amino acids. The V gene's germline CDR1 is LNHNV and CDR2 YYDKDF (reference sequence). V was cut by 0 bases and J by 10 bases, with 8 bases left in between. CDR3: CATSRDLTSQYF. CDR3 DNA sequence: TGTGCCACCAGCAGAGATTTAACATCGCAGTATTTT.

This clone was detected once. The chain uses TRBV9 and TRBJ2-2, with D possibly being TRBD2 (7 bases). Trimming cost V 2 bases and J 3 bases, with 17 bases left between them. This CDR3 spans 17 amino acids. Germline assignment: CDR1 SGDLS and CDR2 YYNGEE. CDR3 in DNA: TGTGCCAGCAGCGTCCCCCCCGGGGGGCGAGACACCGGGGAGCTGTTTTTT. Translating gives CASSVPPGGRDTGELFF. The full variable domain, in which reference TRBV9 and TRBJ2-2 provide the parts outside the CDR3, is DSGVTQTPKHLITATGQRVTLRCSPRSGDLSVYWYQQSLDQGLQFLIQYYNGEERAKGNILERFSAQQFPDLHSELNLSSLELGDSALYFCASSVPPGGRDTGELFFGEGSRLTVL.

The chain carries TRBV7-3 and TRBJ2-3; TRBD2 might be the D (7 bases). Germline-derived CDR1 and CDR2 are SGHTA and FQGTGA. The CDR3 contains 15 residues. Between the trimmed V and J ends, which lost 0 bases and 4 bases, there was a span of 11 bases. CDR3 amino acids: CASSLTGGPSDTQYF. DNA for the CDR3: TGTGCCAGCAGCTTAACGGGGGGGCCTTCAGATACGCAGTATTTT. Based on the CDR3 plus reference TRBV7-3 and TRBJ2-3, the full variable domain is GAGVSQTPSNKVTEKGKYVELRCDPISGHTALYWYRQSLGQGPEFLIYFQGTGAADDSGLPNDRFFAVRPEGSVSTLKIQRTERGDSAVYLCASSLTGGPSDTQYFGPGTRLTVL.

This chain connects TRBV5-1 to TRBJ2-2; possible D gene TRBD1, 7 bases. Between the trimmed V and J ends, which lost 4 bases and 2 bases, there was a span of 12 bases. CDR3 length: 15 amino acids. Per germline, CDR1 SGHRS and CDR2 YFSETQ. The CDR3 spells CASSGGTVNTGELFF. CDR3 DNA: TGCGCCAGCAGCGGAGGGACAGTCAACACCGGGGAGCTGTTTTTT. The entire variable domain, with the rest obtained from reference TRBV5-1 and TRBJ2-2, is as follows: KAGVTQTPRYLIKTRGQQVTLSCSPISGHRSVSWYQQTPGQGLQFLFEYFSETQRNKGNFPGRFSGRQFSNSRSEMNVSTLELGDSALYLCASSGGTVNTGELFFGEGSRLTVL.

This sequence joins TRBV7-2 and TRBJ1-1; weak D call: TRBD1 (6 bases). V lost 6 bases and J lost 0, with 17 bases in between. The CDR3 spans 16 residues. Germline loops: CDR1 SGHTA, CDR2 FQGNSA. CDR3 coding DNA: TGTGCCAGCAGTACAAATAGGGGGACGGTGAACACTGAAGCTTTCTTT. It specifies CASSTNRGTVNTEAFF. The variable domain in full, completed from reference TRBV7-2 and TRBJ1-1, reads GAGVSQSPSNKVTEKGKDVELRCDPISGHTALYWYRQSLGQGLEFLIYFQGNSAPDKSGLPSDRFSAERTGGSVSTLTIQRTQQEDSAVYLCASSTNRGTVNTEAFFGQGTRLTVV.

The chain uses TRBV5-4 and TRBJ1-4; 7 bases match TRBD1. The length of the CDR3 is 15 residues. Germline values: CDR1 SGHNT, CDR2 YYREEE (reference sequence). V trimming: 0 bases; J trimming: 5 bases; junction bases outside the gene matches: 4. CDR3 region: CASSLVGQQNEKLFF. In DNA, the CDR3 is TGTGCCAGCAGCTTGGTGGGACAGCAGAATGAAAAACTGTTTTTT.

The chain's CDR3 is CASSPGGFRETQYF. The CDR3 nucleotides are TGTGCCAGCAGCCCAGGGGGCTTTAGGGAGACCCAGTACTTC. The rearrangement links TRBV7-6 to TRBJ2-5; 8 bases map to TRBD1. The CDR3 has 14 residues. V trimming: 5 bases; J trimming: 5 bases; junction bases outside the gene matches: 7. Per the germline V gene, CDR1 is SGHVS and CDR2 is FNYEAQ.

The chain has TRBV10-2 and TRBJ1-2; D perhaps matches TRBD1 (6 bases). The ends were cut back, 5 bases at V and 8 bases at J, with 15 bases in the middle. This CDR3 is built from 13 residues. Germline-derived CDR1 and CDR2 are WSHSY and SAAADI. For the CDR3, the DNA is TGCGCCAGCAGTACAGGGCGACCTGAGGGCTACACCTTC. Its translation is CASSTGRPEGYTF.

This clone showed up just a few times. The V and J genes are TRBV2 and TRBJ1-3, with D perhaps matching TRBD1 (5 bases). Deletions cut 2 bases from V and 0 bases from J, with 14 bases between. The CDR3 consists of 17 residues. CDR1 and CDR2 (germline): SNHLY, FYNNEI. CDR3 residues: CASSEWTYPDSGNTIYF. The CDR3 bases are TGTGCCAGCAGTGAATGGACATACCCAGACTCTGGAAACACCATATATTTT.

This chain links TRBV3-1 (or the pseudogene TRBV3-2) with TRBJ2-1; D may be TRBD1 (6 bases). In germline, CDR1 is LGHDT, CDR2 YNNKEL (reference sequence). Trimming cost V 0 bases and J 5 bases, with 11 bases left between them. The CDR3 runs to 15 residues. CDR3 region: CASSQDTGKHNEQFF. CDR3 DNA sequence: TGTGCCAGCAGCCAAGATACAGGGAAGCACAATGAGCAGTTCTTC.